The clone carrying this T cell receptor (beta chain) was detected many times. Its antigen is unidentified. Sample time point: newly diagnosed GD, antithyroid drugs for less than 3 months. PBMC-extracted RNA yielded the TCR library. CDR3-region Arm-PCR and iRepertoire HTBI primers produced the TCR beta libraries. Using its own MiXCR run on the multiplex PCR reads, TCRdb lists one record per CDR3 protein. The table has 350,000 to 550,000 distinct CDR3 sequences, under 15% seen once. V lost 3 bases to trimming and J lost 4 bases, with 16 bases between them. This CDR3 is 16 amino acids long. The germline V gene encodes CDR1 MDHEN and CDR2 SYDVKM. The record originates from a study of regulatory T cells in long-lasting Graves disease. The study's findings and limits: Persistent disease favored TRBV28, TRBJ1-2 and TRBJ2-5.

This same sample was also taken into another study, of T cells in Graves' hyperthyroidism and ophthalmopathy. That report adds: Lactation, pregnancy, other autoimmune disease or uncontrolled infection excluded patients. The HTBI primer set drove a first-round RT-PCR of the TCR CDR3. Model-based prediction identified ophthalmopathy a median about 7 months prior to its onset.

The source of this sequence is a woman aged 25 to 39 with Graves disease. The sample consisted of peripheral blood mononuclear cells (PBMCs), taken at new diagnosis, from a patient treated with antithyroid drugs. The chain employs TRBV28 and TRBJ2-1; weak D call: TRBD2 (7 bases). Here the CDR3 reads CASSLGGASGYNEQFF. The CDR3 DNA is TGTGCCAGCAGTTTGGGGGGGGCTAGCGGTTACAATGAGCAGTTCTTC. The full variable domain, its missing parts supplied by reference TRBV28 and TRBJ2-1, is DVKVTQSSRYLVKRTGEKVFLECVQDMDHENMFWYRQDPGLGLRLIYFSYDVKMKEKGDIPEGYSVSREKKERFSLILESASTNQTSMYLCASSLGGASGYNEQFFGPGTRLTVL.